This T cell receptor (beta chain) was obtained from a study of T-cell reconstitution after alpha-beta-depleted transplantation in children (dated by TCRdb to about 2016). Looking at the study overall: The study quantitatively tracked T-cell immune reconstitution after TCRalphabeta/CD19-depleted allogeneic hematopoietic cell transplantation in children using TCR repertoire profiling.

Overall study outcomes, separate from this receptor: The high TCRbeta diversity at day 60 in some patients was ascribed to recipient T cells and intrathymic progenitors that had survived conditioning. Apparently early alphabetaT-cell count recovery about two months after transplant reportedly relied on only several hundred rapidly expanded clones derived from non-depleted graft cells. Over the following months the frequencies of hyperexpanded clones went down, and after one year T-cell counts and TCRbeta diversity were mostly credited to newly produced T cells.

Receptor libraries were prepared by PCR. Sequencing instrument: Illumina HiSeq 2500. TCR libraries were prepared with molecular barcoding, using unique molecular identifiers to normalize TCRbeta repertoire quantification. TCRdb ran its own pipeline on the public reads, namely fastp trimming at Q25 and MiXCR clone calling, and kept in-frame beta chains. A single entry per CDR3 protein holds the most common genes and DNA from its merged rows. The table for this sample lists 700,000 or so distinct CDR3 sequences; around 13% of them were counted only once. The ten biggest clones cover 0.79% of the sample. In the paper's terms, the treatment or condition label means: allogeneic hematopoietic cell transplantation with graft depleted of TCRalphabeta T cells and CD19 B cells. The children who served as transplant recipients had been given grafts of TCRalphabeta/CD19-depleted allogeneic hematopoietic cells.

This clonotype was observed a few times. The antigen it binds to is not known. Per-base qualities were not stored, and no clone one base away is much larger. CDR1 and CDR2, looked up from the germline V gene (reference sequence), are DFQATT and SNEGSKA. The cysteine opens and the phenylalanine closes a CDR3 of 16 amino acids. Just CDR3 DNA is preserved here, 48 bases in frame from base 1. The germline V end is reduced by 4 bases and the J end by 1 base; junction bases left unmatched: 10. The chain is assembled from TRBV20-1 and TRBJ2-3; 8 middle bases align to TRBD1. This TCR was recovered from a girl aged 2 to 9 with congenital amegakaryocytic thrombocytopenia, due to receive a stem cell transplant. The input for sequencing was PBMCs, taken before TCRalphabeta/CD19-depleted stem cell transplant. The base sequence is TGCAGTGCTACTGACCCGGACAGGGACGGCACAGATACGCAGTATTTT. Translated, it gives CSATDPDRDGTDTQYF.